This passage covers 8 T cell receptor beta chains from one sample sequenced in a study of identical twins. One entry per CDR3 protein results from TCRdb running MiXCR on the 5' RACE reads. The sample includes approximately 600,000 distinct CDR3 sequences, approximately 9.6% of them seen just once. These sequences were also reported in another study, on yellow fever vaccine responses in identical twins.

The sequencing sample was made of PBMCs. Source of these receptors: a woman younger than 30 in good health.

This clonotype was recorded at least ten times. V gene TRBV6-1 combines with J gene TRBJ1-5; the D gene is possibly TRBD1 (5 bases). The CDR3 extends over 16 amino acids. Trimming shortened V by 1 base and J by 6 bases, and 16 bases separated the two germline ends. Germline V gene data show CDR1 as MNHNS and CDR2 as SASEGT. CDR3 nucleotides: TGTGCCAGCAGTGAAGAGGCCAGGGCTTACGCTCAGCCCCAGCATTTT. The encoded protein is CASSEEARAYAQPQHF.

This clonotype appeared a few times. The V call is TRBV30, the J call TRBJ2-1; D perhaps matches TRBD1 (5 bases). The V end lost 8 bases, the J end lost 5 bases, and 19 bases lay between the germline ends. The CDR3 covers 14 residues. Germline assignment: CDR1 GTSNPN and CDR2 SVGIG (reference sequence). CDR3 coding DNA: TGTGCCCAACGATCAGGGAATTCCCACAATGAGCAGTTCTTC. Amino acids: CAQRSGNSHNEQFF.

This rearrangement joins TRBV2 to TRBJ2-7; D might be TRBD1 or TRBD2, each matching 6 bases. Germline assignment: CDR1 SNHLY and CDR2 FYNNEI. The CDR3 runs to 15 residues. Trimming pared 8 bases from V and 3 bases from J, leaving 20 bases between. The DNA for the CDR3 is TGTGCCAGCTCCCCCGGCCGGGGGCGAGTCTACGAGCAGTACTTC. This codes for CASSPGRGRVYEQYF.

This chain connects TRBV27 to TRBJ2-7; D remains unclear. Germline lookup yields CDR1 MNHEY and CDR2 SMNVEV (reference sequence). The V end lost 5 bases, the J end lost 2 bases, and 13 bases lay between the germline ends. The CDR3 is 14 residues long. The CDR3 DNA reads TGTGCCAGCAGTGAACTCCGGGCTCCCTACGAGCAGTACTTC. Translating it yields CASSELRAPYEQYF.

CDR3 sequence reads: CASSYRKEGEQYF. CDR3 sequence (DNA): TGTGCCAGCAGTTACCGGAAAGAGGGCGAGCAGTACTTC. The chain is built from TRBV6-2 or TRBV6-3 and TRBJ2-7; maybe TRBD2 (5 bases). In germline, CDR1 is MNHEY, CDR2 SVGEGT. Trimming left V 2 bases short and J 6 bases short, with 11 bases between. The CDR3 runs to 13 residues.

This clonotype has a handful of counts. V and J are TRBV12-3 or TRBV12-4 and TRBJ2-3; D possibly corresponds to TRBD2 (7 bases). This CDR3 spans 14 amino acids. Trimming pared 7 bases from V and 0 bases from J, leaving 11 bases between. The CDR3 DNA follows: TGTGCCAGCACCTGGGGGGGCAGCACAGATACGCAGTATTTT. It yields the protein CASTWGGSTDTQYF.

The J gene is TRBJ2-1, the V gene TRBV24-1; 8 bases match TRBD1. Germline-derived CDR1 and CDR2 are KGHDR and SFDVKD. V dropped 3 bases and J dropped 8; count of bases not matched to a gene: 14. The CDR3 has 17 residues. CDR3 sequence (DNA): TGTGCCACCAGTGATGTAGCCGGGACAGGCACGTTCGATGAGCAGTTCTTC. It specifies CATSDVAGTGTFDEQFF.

There are many counts of this clonotype. The chain is built from TRBV4-1 and TRBJ2-1, with 7 bases fitting TRBD1. CDR1 and CDR2 from the germline V gene are MGHRA and YSYEKL. The trim removed 3 bases at V and 10 bases at J, leaving 15 bases unmatched. CDR3 length: 16 amino acids. The CDR3 region is CASSHPRQGVVFEQFF. The CDR3, as DNA: TGCGCCAGCAGCCACCCAAGACAGGGAGTGGTGTTCGAGCAGTTCTTC.